These 29 T cell receptor beta chains share one sample of origin, sequenced in a study of neurological immune-mediated disorders. Specified time point: longitudinal time-point 1 (baseline). TCRdb reanalysed the 5' RACE reads using MiXCR and keeps one entry per CDR3 protein. The sample comprises over 55,000 distinct CDR3 sequences, roughly a tenth of which are singletons, and 6% to 8.5% rests with the top ten. Input material: PBMCs. The receptors were gathered from a male donor with HTLV-1-associated myelopathy (HAM/TSP).

The chain has TRBV6-5 and TRBJ2-2; D gene ambiguous. V shed 0 bases and J shed 5 bases, with 16 bases lying between them. Germline values: CDR1 MNHEY, CDR2 SVGAGI. This CDR3 spans 17 amino acids. As DNA, the CDR3 is TGTGCCAGCAGTTACTCGACCAGTATGGTATGTACCGGGGAGCTGTTTTTT. Amino acid sequence: CASSYSTSMVCTGELFF.

This clonotype has at least ten counts. This rearrangement joins TRBV7-9 to TRBJ2-5; D call uncertain. From germline, CDR1 is SEHNR and CDR2 FQNEAQ (reference sequence). The V and J ends lost 5 bases and 5 bases respectively, with 15 bases between them. This CDR3 spans 14 amino acids. The CDR3 nucleotides read TGTGCCAGCAGCCAAGAGACCAGTCGCGAGACCCAGTACTTC. As protein: CASSQETSRETQYF.

Many counts were recorded for this clonotype. V gene TRBV7-9 combines with J gene TRBJ2-3; TRBD1 might be the D (6 bases). The CDR3 has 15 residues. The V end lost 2 bases, the J end lost 5 bases, and 14 bases lay between the germline ends. CDR1 SEHNR and CDR2 FQNEAQ come from the germline V gene (reference sequence). The DNA of the CDR3 is TGTGCCAGCAGCTTACTGGGGGCGTTTCAAGATACGCAGTATTTT. It codes for CASSLLGAFQDTQYF.

Notes on this clonotype: Germline is not matched at one junction end, which may reflect a read error. The genes are TRBV5-1 and TRBJ1-1, with D possibly being TRBD1 (5 bases). From germline, CDR1 is SGHRS and CDR2 YFSETQ. The CDR3 is made up of 14 amino acids. In DNA, the CDR3 is TGTGCCAGCAGCTTGGTTGGGGCTGGCACTGAAGCTTTCTTT. Translated: CASSLVGAGTEAFF.

A few counts support this clonotype. V is TRBV5-1 and J is TRBJ1-5; D not resolved. V was cut by 0 bases and J by 5 bases, with 9 bases left in between. The CDR3 is 14 residues long. Germline CDR1 SGHRS, CDR2 YFSETQ. CDR3 bases: TGCGCCAGCAGCTTGGGAGGCGGAGATCAGCCCCAGCATTTT. Its protein is CASSLGGGDQPQHF.

The CDR3 DNA follows: TGTGCCAGCAGCTTAGAAGTCGCGTCCAGGGGAGGTCAGCCCCAGCATTTT. Its translation: CASSLEVASRGGQPQHF. This chain joins TRBV7-6 and TRBJ1-5, with a tentative D call TRBD1 (6 bases). Trimming took 1 base from V and 6 from J, leaving 19 bases between them. Germline values: CDR1 SGHVS, CDR2 FNYEAQ. The CDR3 covers 17 residues.

This clonotype has ten or more counts. DNA for the CDR3: TGCAGTGCTCCGGGAGGAGCGAGGGGGTCCTACGAGCAGTACTTC. Its protein product is CSAPGGARGSYEQYF. This chain uses TRBV20-1 with TRBJ2-7; weak D call: TRBD2 (7 bases). Germline assignment: CDR1 DFQATT and CDR2 SNEGSKA (reference sequence). This CDR3 region has 15 residues. V shed 5 bases and J shed 1 base, with 18 bases lying between them.

This clonotype was seen at least ten times. The chain combines TRBV5-5 with TRBJ1-2; 8 bases map to TRBD1. The trim removed 1 base at V and 4 bases at J, leaving 3 bases unmatched. The CDR3 runs to 14 residues. Germline V gives CDR1 SGHKS, CDR2 YYEKEE (reference sequence). The CDR3 protein is CASSLTGGTYGYTF. CDR3 sequence (DNA): TGTGCCAGCAGCTTGACAGGGGGTACCTATGGCTACACCTTC.

In nucleotides, the CDR3 is TGTGCCAGCAGCCAGGGACAGACGAACACCGGGGAGCTGTTTTTT. The encoded protein is CASSQGQTNTGELFF. The rearrangement links TRBV5-5 to TRBJ2-2, with 7 bases identical to TRBD1. Germline V gene sequence: CDR1 SGHKS, CDR2 YYEKEE (reference sequence). The CDR3 runs 15 residues. Trimming at V came to 4 bases and at J to 0 bases, leaving 3 bases not matched to a gene.

A word on this clonotype: This may arise from a read error, as a much more abundant clone is one base away. The gene calls are TRBV20-1 and TRBJ2-1, with D perhaps assigned TRBD1 or TRBD2 (5 bases each). CDR1 and CDR2 from the germline V gene are DFQATT and SNEGSKA (reference sequence). The length of the CDR3 is 17 residues. V was pared by 4 bases and J by 1 base, with 20 bases between. CDR3 DNA sequence: TGCAGTGCTAACCGCCTAGGATCGGGGCCTTCCTACAATGAGCAGTTCTTC. Protein sequence: CSANRLGSGPSYNEQFF.

This clonotype showed up just a few times. A single base separates this from a much larger clone, so it may be a read error. The V gene is TRBV6-5, the J gene TRBJ2-2; 8 nucleotides match TRBD2. The CDR3 runs 18 residues. Germline CDR1 and CDR2: MNHEY and SVGAGI. The CDR3 spells CASSGTRPSFANTVELFF. CDR3 nucleotide sequence: TGTGCCAGCAGCGGGACTAGACCCTCGTTCGCGAACACCGTGGAGCTGTTTTTT.

This clonotype was detected many times. The chain is built from TRBV7-9 and TRBJ2-1; 7 bases are shared with TRBD1. V was clipped by 7 bases and J by 6 bases; unmatched bases: 6. There are 13 residues in the CDR3. Per the germline V gene, CDR1 is SEHNR and CDR2 is FQNEAQ (reference sequence). The CDR3 loop is CASNPTGINEQFF. CDR3 nucleotide sequence: TGTGCCAGCAACCCGACAGGGATCAATGAGCAGTTCTTC.

In its sample, this clonotype was seen many times. V gene TRBV20-1 combines with J gene TRBJ1-1; the D is unclear. The germline V and J ends were trimmed by 5 bases and 0 bases, with 10 bases remaining between them. The CDR3 runs to 13 residues. Germline CDR1 reads DFQATT; CDR2 reads SNEGSKA (reference sequence). The CDR3 DNA is TGCAGTGCTCGGCCTGACATGAACACTGAAGCTTTCTTT. This sequence encodes CSARPDMNTEAFF.

This clonotype was recorded at least ten times. The chain has TRBV20-1 and TRBJ1-4, with a weak D call TRBD1 (6 bases). The CDR3 sequence is 15 residues long. V was cut by 3 bases and J by 3 bases, with 14 bases left in between. The germline gives CDR1 DFQATT, CDR2 SNEGSKA (reference sequence). Here the CDR3 reads CSASRGAIPNEKLFF. DNA for the CDR3: TGCAGTGCTAGTCGGGGGGCGATACCTAATGAAAAACTGTTTTTT.

Concerning this clonotype: Relative to the germline gene, one junction end is altered; a read error may explain this. V is TRBV12-3 or TRBV12-4 and J is TRBJ1-1; D is possibly TRBD1 (5 bases). The CDR3 totals 14 residues. CDR3 protein: CVSGGGNTGTEAFF. CDR3 DNA: TGTGTCAGCGGTGGGGGGAACACGGGCACTGAAGCTTTCTTT.

The CDR3 nucleotides read TGTGCCAGCAGCCCCTTCGACTCGAACGGCTACACCTTC. Translating gives CASSPFDSNGYTF. V is TRBV12-3 or TRBV12-4 and J is TRBJ1-2; D not certain. Trimming left V 6 bases short and J 8 bases short, with 16 bases between. The CDR3 runs 13 residues.

This clonotype was recorded many times. The chain joins TRBV4-3 to TRBJ1-1; the match to TRBD1 covers 7 bases. The CDR3 runs 16 residues. Germline V gene sequence: CDR1 LGHNA, CDR2 YSLEER. Germline trimming cut 0 bases from V and 3 bases from J; bases unmatched to any gene: 7. This CDR3 is CASSQEETGFDTEAFF. In DNA, the CDR3 is TGCGCCAGCAGCCAAGAAGAGACAGGGTTCGACACTGAAGCTTTCTTT.

This clonotype was detected many times. The chain carries TRBV11-2 and TRBJ1-5; 8 positions match TRBD1. Germline assignment: CDR1 SGHAT and CDR2 FQNNGV. V was pared by 0 bases and J by 6 bases, with 4 bases of the junction left unmatched. The CDR3 consists of 15 residues. CDR3 coding DNA: TGTGCCAGCAGCTTAGATCAGGGGGCTGTTCAGCCCCAGCATTTT. Translation gives CASSLDQGAVQPQHF.

This clonotype has ten or more counts. The gene calls are TRBV28 and TRBJ1-2; D not resolved. The CDR3 loop spans 15 amino acids. Trimming shortened V by 6 bases and J by 0 bases, and 14 bases separated the two germline ends. Germline V gene sequence: CDR1 MDHEN, CDR2 SYDVKM. This CDR3 reads CASRQGPGANYGYTF. DNA for the CDR3: TGTGCCAGCAGACAAGGACCGGGAGCTAACTATGGCTACACCTTC.

A remark on this clonotype: A clone one base away is much larger, so this may be a read error. The chain joins TRBV5-5 to TRBJ2-3; no definite D call. Germline CDR1 is SGHKS and CDR2 is YYEKEE (reference sequence). CDR3 length: 14 residues. This CDR3 is CASSLASYTDTHYF. CDR3 in DNA: TGTGCCAGCAGCTTGGCCAGCTACACAGATACGCATTATTTT. The entire variable domain, with the rest obtained from reference TRBV5-5 and TRBJ2-3, is as follows: DAGVTQSPTHLIKTRGQQVTLRCSPISGHKSVSWYQQVLGQGPQFIFQYYEKEERGRGNFPDRFSARQFPNYSSELNVNALLLGDSALYLCASSLASYTDTHYFGPGTRLTVL.

The rearrangement links TRBV7-2 to TRBJ2-5; the match to TRBD2 covers 7 bases. CDR1 and CDR2 (germline): SGHTA, FQGNSA. V lost 5 bases to trimming and J lost 5 bases; unmatched junction nucleotides: 14. CDR3 length: 16 amino acids. The CDR3 region is CASSAVVRGLRETQYF. The CDR3 nucleotides are TGTGCCAGCAGCGCCGTGGTGCGGGGGTTGCGGGAGACCCAGTACTTC.

The table lists this clonotype with many counts. The V call is TRBV5-1, the J call TRBJ2-2; D perhaps matches TRBD1 (6 bases). Germline V gene sequence: CDR1 SGHRS, CDR2 YFSETQ. The CDR3 has 12 residues. The V and J ends lost 5 bases and 5 bases respectively, with 7 bases between them. The CDR3: CASSDRTGELFF. CDR3 DNA: TGCGCCAGCAGTGACAGGACCGGGGAGCTGTTTTTT.

This clonotype was found many times. The V and J genes are TRBV20-1 and TRBJ2-7, with 16 bases lining up with TRBD2. J was trimmed by 7 bases and V by 7 bases; bases with no gene match: 7. Germline CDR1 reads DFQATT; CDR2 reads SNEGSKA (reference sequence). There are 14 residues in the CDR3. The CDR3 sequence is CSGTGLAGGDEQYF. CDR3 sequence (DNA): TGCAGTGGGACGGGACTAGCGGGGGGGGATGAGCAGTACTTC.

This clonotype was recorded many times. The V gene is TRBV20-1, the J gene TRBJ1-2; D is uncertain. The V gene's germline CDR1 is DFQATT and CDR2 SNEGSKA (reference sequence). The V and J ends lost 3 bases and 6 bases respectively, with 20 bases between them. The CDR3 spans 15 residues. The CDR3 nucleotides read TGCAGTGCTAGGGAGCCGACCTCGGAGTCGAATGGCTACACCTTC. Translating it yields CSAREPTSESNGYTF.

This clonotype was seen repeatedly, ten times or more. This chain links TRBV6-2 or TRBV6-3 with TRBJ2-3, with D possibly matching TRBD2 (6 bases). The germline V gene has CDR1 MNHEY and CDR2 SVGEGT. This CDR3 contains 14 residues. Trimming pared 7 bases from V and 0 bases from J, leaving 11 bases between. This chain's CDR3 is CASNQGGSTDTQYF. CDR3 bases: TGTGCCAGCAACCAGGGAGGAAGCACAGATACGCAGTATTTT.

The table lists this clonotype with a few counts. This rearrangement joins TRBV5-1 to TRBJ1-6; D unclear. This CDR3 is 13 amino acids long. Germline lookup yields CDR1 SGHRS and CDR2 YFSETQ. Trimming removed 3 bases at V and 6 bases at J, with 7 bases between. The CDR3 protein is CASSSDGNSPLHF. The CDR3, as DNA: TGCGCCAGCAGCTCGGACGGTAATTCACCCCTCCACTTT.

This clonotype was seen repeatedly, ten times or more. The V gene is TRBV2, the J gene TRBJ1-2; D might be TRBD1 (6 bases). The germline V gene has CDR1 SNHLY and CDR2 FYNNEI. There are 16 residues in the CDR3. V shed 2 bases and J shed 5 bases, with 18 bases lying between them. CDR3 bases: TGTGCCAGCAGTGAAAGAAAAACAGGGAGGCCATATGGCTACACCTTC. Its translation: CASSERKTGRPYGYTF.

In this sample, this clonotype turned up a few times. The J gene is TRBJ1-2, the V gene TRBV11-2; 12 bases are shared with TRBD1. This CDR3 region has 14 residues. The V and J ends lost 3 bases and 8 bases, in that order; junction bases with no gene match: 4. Per the germline V gene, CDR1 is SGHAT and CDR2 is FQNNGV. In DNA, the CDR3 is TGTGCCAGCAGCTTCGGGACAGGGGGCGCGGGCTACACCTTC. Protein sequence: CASSFGTGGAGYTF.

This clonotype was seen many times. The J gene is TRBJ2-3, the V gene TRBV7-6; a weak D match, TRBD1 (6 bases). The germline V gene encodes CDR1 SGHVS and CDR2 FNYEAQ. Trimming left V 4 bases short and J 5 bases short, with 7 bases between. The CDR3 extends over 12 amino acids. The CDR3 DNA reads TGTGCCAGCAGCTCAGGGGTAGATACGCAGTATTTT. It specifies CASSSGVDTQYF.